The present T cell receptor beta chain was sequenced within a study of blood T cell repertoires in COVID-19. Study context: Specimens from acute and convalescent COVID-19 originated in the United States, Italy and Spain. The cDNA or gDNA used as material had been derived from T cells, B-cell-depleted T cells, or PBMCs.

Per the study methods: Amplifying reference gene primers gave estimates of nucleated cell counts. Here immunoSEQ multiplex PCR was the method, and the copy in TCRdb shows in-frame clones only, minus some. The V and J calls and the clone size are those of that table, but D and trimming were determined from the DNA. The sample records around 51,000 clones, 86% being singletons. The length of the CDR3 is 14 residues. V was pared by 5 bases and J by 8 bases, with 15 bases between. Looked up from germline, CDR1 is MGHDK and CDR2 is SYGVNS. This clone has a single count. V usage is TRBV25-1 and J usage is TRBJ1-4; a weak D match, TRBD1 (5 bases). Specimen: peripheral blood. This clonotype was sampled from a woman of 80 years or more with acute or convalescent COVID-19. The chain's CDR3 is CASSSLGEGEKLFF. In DNA form, the CDR3 reads TGTGCCAGCAGTTCCCTGGGGGAGGGGGAAAAACTGTTTTTT.